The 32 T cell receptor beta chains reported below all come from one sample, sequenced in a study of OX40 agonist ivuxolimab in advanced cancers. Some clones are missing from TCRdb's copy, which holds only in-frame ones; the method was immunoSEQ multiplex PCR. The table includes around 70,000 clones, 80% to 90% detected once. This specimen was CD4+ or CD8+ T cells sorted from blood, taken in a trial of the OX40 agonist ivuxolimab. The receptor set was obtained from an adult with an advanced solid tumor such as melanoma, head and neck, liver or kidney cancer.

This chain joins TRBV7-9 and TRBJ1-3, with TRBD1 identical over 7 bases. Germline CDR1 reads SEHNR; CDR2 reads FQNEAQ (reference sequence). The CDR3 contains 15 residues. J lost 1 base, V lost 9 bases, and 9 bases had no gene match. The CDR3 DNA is TGTGCCAGTCTCCCCTACAGGGGATCTGGAAACACCATATATTTT. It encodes CASLPYRGSGNTIYF.

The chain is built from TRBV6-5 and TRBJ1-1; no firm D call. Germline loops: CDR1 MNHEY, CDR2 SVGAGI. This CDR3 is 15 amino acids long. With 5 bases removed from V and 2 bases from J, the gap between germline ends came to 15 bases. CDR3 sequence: CASSPQRASNTEAFF. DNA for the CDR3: TGTGCCAGCAGTCCTCAAAGGGCCTCCAACACTGAAGCTTTCTTT.

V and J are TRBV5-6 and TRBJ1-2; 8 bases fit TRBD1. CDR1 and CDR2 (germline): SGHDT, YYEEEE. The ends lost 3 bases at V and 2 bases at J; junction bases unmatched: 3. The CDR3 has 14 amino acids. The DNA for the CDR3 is TGTGCCAGCAGCTGGGGACAGGCGAACTATGGCTACACCTTC. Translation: CASSWGQANYGYTF.

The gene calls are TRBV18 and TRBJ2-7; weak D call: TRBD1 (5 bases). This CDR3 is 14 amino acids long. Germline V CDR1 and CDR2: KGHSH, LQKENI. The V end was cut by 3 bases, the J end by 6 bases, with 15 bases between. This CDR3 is CASSPRVGGLEQYF. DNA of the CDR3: TGTGCCAGCTCACCCAGGGTAGGTGGGCTCGAGCAGTACTTC. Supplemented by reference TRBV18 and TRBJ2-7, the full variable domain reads NAGVMQNPRHLVRRRGQEARLRCSPMKGHSHVYWYRQLPEEGLKFMVYLQKENIIDESGMPKERFSAEFPKEGPSILRIQQVVRGDSAAYFCASSPRVGGLEQYFGPGTRLTVT.

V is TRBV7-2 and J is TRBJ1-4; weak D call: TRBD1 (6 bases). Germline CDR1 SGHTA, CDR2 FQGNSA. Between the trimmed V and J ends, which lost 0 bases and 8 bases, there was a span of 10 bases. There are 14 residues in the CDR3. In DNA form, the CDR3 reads TGTGCCAGCAGCTTAGCACAGGGTGGGGAAAAACTGTTTTTT. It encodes CASSLAQGGEKLFF. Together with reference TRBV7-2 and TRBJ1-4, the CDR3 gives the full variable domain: GAGVSQSPSNKVTEKGKDVELRCDPISGHTALYWYRQSLGQGLEFLIYFQGNSAPDKSGLPSDRFSAERTGGSVSTLTIQRTQQEDSAVYLCASSLAQGGEKLFFGSGTQLSVL.

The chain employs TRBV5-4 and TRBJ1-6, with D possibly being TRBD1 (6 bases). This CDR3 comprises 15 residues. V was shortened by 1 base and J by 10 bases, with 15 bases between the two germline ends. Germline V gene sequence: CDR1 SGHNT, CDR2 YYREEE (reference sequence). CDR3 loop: CASSLIGGTGSPLHF. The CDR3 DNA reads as TGTGCCAGCAGCTTGATCGGGGGAACAGGGTCACCCCTCCACTTT.

DNA of the CDR3: TGTGCCAGCACCGTGGGTCCTACTAACTATGGCTACACCTTC. This sequence encodes CASTVGPTNYGYTF. V gene TRBV7-9 combines with J gene TRBJ1-2; D ambiguous. Germline CDR1 SEHNR, CDR2 FQNEAQ (reference sequence). The CDR3 sequence is 14 residues long. The V and J ends lost 7 bases and 0 bases respectively, with 12 bases between them.

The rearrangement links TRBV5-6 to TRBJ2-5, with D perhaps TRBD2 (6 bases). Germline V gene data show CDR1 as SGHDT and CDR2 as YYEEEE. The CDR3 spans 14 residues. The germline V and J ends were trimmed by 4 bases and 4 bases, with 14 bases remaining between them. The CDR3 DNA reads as TGTGCCAGCAGCAGGGACGGAGGGAGAGAGACCCAGTACTTC. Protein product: CASSRDGGRETQYF.

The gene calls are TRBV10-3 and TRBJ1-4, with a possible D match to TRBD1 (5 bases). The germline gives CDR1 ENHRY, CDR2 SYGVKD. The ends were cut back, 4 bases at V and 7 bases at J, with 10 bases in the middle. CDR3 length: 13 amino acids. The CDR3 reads CAISVSGSEKLFF. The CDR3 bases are TGTGCCATCAGTGTTTCAGGGAGTGAAAAACTGTTTTTT.

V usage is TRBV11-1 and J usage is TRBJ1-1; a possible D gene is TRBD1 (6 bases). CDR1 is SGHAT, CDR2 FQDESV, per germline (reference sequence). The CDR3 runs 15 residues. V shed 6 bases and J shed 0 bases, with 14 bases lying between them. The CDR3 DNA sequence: TGTGCCAGCAGGCAACAGGGTGGGGTGAACACTGAAGCTTTCTTT. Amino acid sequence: CASRQQGGVNTEAFF.

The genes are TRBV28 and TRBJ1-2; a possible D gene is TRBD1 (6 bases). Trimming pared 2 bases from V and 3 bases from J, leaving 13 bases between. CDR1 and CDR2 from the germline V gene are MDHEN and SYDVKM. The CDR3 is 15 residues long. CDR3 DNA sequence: TGTGCCAGCAGTTTAGCCCAGGGGAGGGACTATGGCTACACCTTC. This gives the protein CASSLAQGRDYGYTF.

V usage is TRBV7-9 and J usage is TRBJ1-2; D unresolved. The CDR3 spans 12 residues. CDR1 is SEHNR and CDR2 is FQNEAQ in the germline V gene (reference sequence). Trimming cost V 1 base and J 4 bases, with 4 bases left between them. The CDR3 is CASSLGSYGYTF. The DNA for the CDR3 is TGTGCCAGCAGCTTAGGCAGCTATGGCTACACCTTC.

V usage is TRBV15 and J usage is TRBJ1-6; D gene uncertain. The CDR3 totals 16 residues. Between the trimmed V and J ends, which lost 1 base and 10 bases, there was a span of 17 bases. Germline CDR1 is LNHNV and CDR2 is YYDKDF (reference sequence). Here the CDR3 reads CATSRAYRQYRSPLHF. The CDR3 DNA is TGTGCCACCAGCAGAGCTTATAGGCAGTACCGCTCACCCCTCCACTTT. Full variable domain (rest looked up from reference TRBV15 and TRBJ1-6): DAMVIQNPRYQVTQFGKPVTLSCSQTLNHNVMYWYQQKSSQAPKLLFHYYDKDFNNEADTPDNFQSRRPNTSFCFLDIRSPGLGDTAMYLCATSRAYRQYRSPLHFGNGTRLTVT.

The CDR3 region is CASSPYQGGNTIYF. The CDR3 DNA is TGTGCCAGCAGCCCATACCAGGGGGGAAACACCATATATTTT. The chain links TRBV7-2 to TRBJ1-3, with a tentative D call TRBD1 (6 bases). Germline values: CDR1 SGHTA, CDR2 FQGNSA. The CDR3 is 14 residues long. With 5 bases removed from V and 4 bases from J, the gap between germline ends came to 12 bases.

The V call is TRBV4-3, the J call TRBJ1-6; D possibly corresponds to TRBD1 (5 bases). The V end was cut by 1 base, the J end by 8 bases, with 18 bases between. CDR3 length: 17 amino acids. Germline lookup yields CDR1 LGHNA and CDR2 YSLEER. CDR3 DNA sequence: TGCGCCAGCAGCCAAGGGTGGGGGGAGGCCGCCGATTCACCCCTCCACTTT. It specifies CASSQGWGEAADSPLHF.

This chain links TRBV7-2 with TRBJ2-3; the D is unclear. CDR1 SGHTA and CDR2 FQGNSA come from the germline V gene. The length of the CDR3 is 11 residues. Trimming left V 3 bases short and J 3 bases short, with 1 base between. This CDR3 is CASSFTDTQYF. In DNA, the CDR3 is TGTGCCAGCAGCTTTACAGATACGCAGTATTTT.

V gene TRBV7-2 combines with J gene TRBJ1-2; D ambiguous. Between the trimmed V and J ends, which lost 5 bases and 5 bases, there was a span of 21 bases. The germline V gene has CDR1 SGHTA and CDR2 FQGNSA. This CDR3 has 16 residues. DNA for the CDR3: TGTGCCAGCAGCAAAAGGACCGGTCCGCAATCGTATGGCTACACCTTC. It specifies CASSKRTGPQSYGYTF.

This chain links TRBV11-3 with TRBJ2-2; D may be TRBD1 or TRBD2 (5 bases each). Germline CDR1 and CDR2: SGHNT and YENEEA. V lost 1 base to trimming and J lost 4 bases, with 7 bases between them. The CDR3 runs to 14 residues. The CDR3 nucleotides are TGTGCCAGCAGCTTAGTGGGGACCACCGGGGAGCTGTTTTTT. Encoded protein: CASSLVGTTGELFF.

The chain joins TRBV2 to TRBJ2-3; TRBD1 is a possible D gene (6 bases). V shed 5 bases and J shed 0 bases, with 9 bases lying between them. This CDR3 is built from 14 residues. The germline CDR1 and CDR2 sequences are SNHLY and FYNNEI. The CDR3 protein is CASSWGPSTDTQYF. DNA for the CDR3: TGTGCCAGCAGTTGGGGGCCTAGCACAGATACGCAGTATTTT.

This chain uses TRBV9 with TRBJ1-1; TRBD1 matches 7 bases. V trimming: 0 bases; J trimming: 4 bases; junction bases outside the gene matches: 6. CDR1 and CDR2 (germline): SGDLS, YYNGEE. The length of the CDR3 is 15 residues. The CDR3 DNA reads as TGTGCCAGCAGCGTAGCACCTGACAGGGTCACTGAAGCTTTCTTT. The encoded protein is CASSVAPDRVTEAFF.

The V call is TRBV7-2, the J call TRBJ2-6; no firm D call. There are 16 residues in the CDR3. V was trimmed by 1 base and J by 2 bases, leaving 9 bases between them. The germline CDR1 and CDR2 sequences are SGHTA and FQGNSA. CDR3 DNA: TGTGCCAGCAGCTTAGGGACCGACGCTGGGGCCAACGTCCTGACTTTC. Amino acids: CASSLGTDAGANVLTF.

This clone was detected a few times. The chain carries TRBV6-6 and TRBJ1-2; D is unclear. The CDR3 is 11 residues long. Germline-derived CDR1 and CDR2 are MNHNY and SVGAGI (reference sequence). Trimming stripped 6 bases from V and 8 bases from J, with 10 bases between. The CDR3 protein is CASSLSGGYTF. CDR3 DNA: TGTGCCAGCAGCCTCAGTGGGGGCTACACCTTC.

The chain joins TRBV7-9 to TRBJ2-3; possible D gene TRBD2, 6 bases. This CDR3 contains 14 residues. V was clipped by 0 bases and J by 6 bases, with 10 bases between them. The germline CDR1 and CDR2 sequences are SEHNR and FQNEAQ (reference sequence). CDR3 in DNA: TGTGCCAGCAGCTTAGCGGGGGGACGGGATACGCAGTATTTT. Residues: CASSLAGGRDTQYF.

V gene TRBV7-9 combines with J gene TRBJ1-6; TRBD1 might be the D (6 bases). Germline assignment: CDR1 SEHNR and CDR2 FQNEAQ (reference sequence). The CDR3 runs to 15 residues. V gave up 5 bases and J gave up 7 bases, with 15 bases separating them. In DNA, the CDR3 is TGTGCCAGCAGCCCTAGGGGGGACGGAAATTCACCCCTCCACTTT. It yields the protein CASSPRGDGNSPLHF.

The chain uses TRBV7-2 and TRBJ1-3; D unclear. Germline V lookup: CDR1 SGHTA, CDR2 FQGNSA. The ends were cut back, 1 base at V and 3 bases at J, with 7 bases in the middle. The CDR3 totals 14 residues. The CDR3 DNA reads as TGTGCCAGCAGCTTAGTTTCTGTTGGAAACACCATATATTTT. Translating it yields CASSLVSVGNTIYF.

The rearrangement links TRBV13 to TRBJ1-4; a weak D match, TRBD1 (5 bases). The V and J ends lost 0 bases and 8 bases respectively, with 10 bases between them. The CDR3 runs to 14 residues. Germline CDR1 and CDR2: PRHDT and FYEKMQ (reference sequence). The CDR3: CASSLGGTGEKLFF. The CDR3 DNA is TGTGCCAGCAGCTTAGGCGGGACGGGAGAAAAACTGTTTTTT.

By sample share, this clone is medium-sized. The CDR3 here is CASSPGLEKEQYF. DNA of the CDR3: TGTGCCAGCTCACCGGGGCTAGAGAAAGAGCAGTACTTC. The rearrangement uses TRBV18 and TRBJ2-7, with TRBD1 as a possible D gene (5 bases). Germline CDR1 is KGHSH and CDR2 is LQKENI. This CDR3 contains 13 residues. Trimming left V 3 bases short and J 7 bases short, with 13 bases between.

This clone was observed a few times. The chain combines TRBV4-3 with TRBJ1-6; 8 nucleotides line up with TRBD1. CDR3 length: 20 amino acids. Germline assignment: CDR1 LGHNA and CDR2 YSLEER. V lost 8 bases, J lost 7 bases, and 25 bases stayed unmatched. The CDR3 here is CASRKEGTGDRGSVNSPLHF. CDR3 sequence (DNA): TGCGCCAGCCGAAAAGAGGGCACGGGAGACAGGGGATCTGTCAATTCACCCCTCCACTTT.

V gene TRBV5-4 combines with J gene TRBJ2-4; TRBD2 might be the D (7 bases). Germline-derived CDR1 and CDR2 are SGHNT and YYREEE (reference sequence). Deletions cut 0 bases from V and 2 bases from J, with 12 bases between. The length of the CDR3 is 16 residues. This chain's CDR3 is CASSLAGGAPKNIQYF. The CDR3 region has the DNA TGTGCCAGCAGCTTGGCGGGGGGCGCGCCCAAAAACATTCAGTACTTC.

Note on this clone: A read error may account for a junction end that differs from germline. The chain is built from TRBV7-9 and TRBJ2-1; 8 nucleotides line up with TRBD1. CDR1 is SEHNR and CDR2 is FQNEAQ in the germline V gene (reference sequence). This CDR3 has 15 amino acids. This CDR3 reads CASSERTGYSNERFF. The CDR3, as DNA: TGTGCCAGCAGCGAACGGACAGGGTATAGCAATGAGCGGTTCTTC.

This chain's CDR3 is CASSAGGNTIYF. CDR3 sequence (DNA): TGTGCCAGCAGCGCAGGGGGAAACACCATATATTTT. The rearrangement uses TRBV7-2 and TRBJ1-3; D is possibly TRBD1 (5 bases). Looked up from germline, CDR1 is SGHTA and CDR2 is FQGNSA. The CDR3 totals 12 residues. Trimming cost V 5 bases and J 4 bases, with 6 bases left between them.

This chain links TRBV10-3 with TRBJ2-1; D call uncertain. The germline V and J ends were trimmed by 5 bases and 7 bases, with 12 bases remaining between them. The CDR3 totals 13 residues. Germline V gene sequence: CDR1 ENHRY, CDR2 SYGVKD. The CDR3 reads CAISSRDRNEQFF. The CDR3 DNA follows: TGTGCCATCAGTAGTAGGGATCGGAATGAGCAGTTCTTC.